This T cell receptor beta chain was retrieved from a study of shared clonotypes between healthy human individuals. Study overall: Three plates each covered CD4 naive and memory; CD8 naive two, CD8 memory one.

Overall study findings and caveats: Only blood was sampled; tissue repertoires likely differ.

About this clone: Its antigen is currently unknown. It may be a read error: a sequence one base away is much more abundant. The identical CDR3 is also encoded by other nucleotide sequences in the sample.

Sequencing was performed with immunoSEQ multiplex PCR; in TCRdb, only in-frame clones are kept and a portion is missing. The sample consists of roughly 1,000,000 clones, 75% to 85% of them appearing once. The donors, all of them Caucasian adults, lived in Nashville, Tennessee. The V gene's germline CDR1 is SGDLS and CDR2 YYNGEE. The CDR3 is 13 amino acids. With 4 bases removed from V and 2 bases from J, the gap between germline ends came to 9 bases. The chain recombines TRBV9 with TRBJ1-2, with D possibly matching TRBD1 (5 bases). The sample consisted of memory CD4+ T cells from PBMCs. The subset: CD45RA-negative fraction. The receptor comes from a man younger than 30 in good health. Some clones in this sample may be carry-over from other donors' samples. CDR3 sequence: CASSPDRNYGYTF. The CDR3 DNA follows: TGTGCCAGCAGCCCCGACAGAAACTATGGCTACACCTTC.